Listed below are T cell receptor beta chains from one sample, sequenced in a study of cytomegalovirus exposure and HLA in healthy donors. Method: immunoSEQ multiplex PCR; TCRdb's copy keeps in-frame clones and lacks some. In total, the table holds over 150,000 clones. The sequencing sample was made of PBMCs. These TCRs come from a boy younger than 18 in good health and CMV-seronegative. Both conserved end residues are part of each CDR3. Fields, in order: V gene, D gene, J gene, CDR3 protein, CDR3 DNA. D genes are given only for firm matches.

>TRBV1|NA|TRBJ1-1
CTSALKRTEAFF
TGCACCAGCGCGCTCAAGAGGACTGAAGCTTTCTTT
>TRBV10-1|NA|TRBJ1-1
CATSSDMNTEAFF
TGCGCCACCTCCTCGGACATGAACACTGAAGCTTTCTTT
>TRBV18|TRBD1|TRBJ2-7
CASSPGTVVEQYF
TGTGCCAGCTCACCCGGGACAGTAGTCGAGCAGTACTTC
>TRBV7-8|NA|TRBJ2-7
CASSLVGFGYEQYF
TGTGCCAGCAGCTTAGTGGGCTTCGGCTACGAGCAGTACTTC
>TRBV9|TRBD2|TRBJ2-1
CASSATSGTSYNEQFF
TGTGCCAGCAGCGCTACTAGCGGAACCTCCTACAATGAGCAGTTCTTC
>TRBV9|NA|TRBJ2-3
CASSVSSTDTQYF
TGTGCCAGCAGCGTCTCTAGCACAGATACGCAGTATTTT
>TRBV7-9|TRBD1|TRBJ1-2
CASSKTGGLYGYTF
TGTGCCAGCAGCAAAACAGGGGGCTTGTATGGCTACACCTTC
>TRBV6-5|TRBD2|TRBJ2-7
CASSPHGLAGYEQYF
TGTGCCAGCAGTCCTCACGGACTAGCGGGATACGAGCAGTACTTC
>TRBV9|NA|TRBJ2-2
CASRGQNTGELFF
TGTGCCAGCAGGGGACAGAACACCGGGGAGCTGTTTTTT
>TRBV7-8|NA|TRBJ1-1
CASSLPQGVNTEAFF
TGTGCCAGCAGCTTACCCCAAGGAGTAAACACTGAAGCTTTCTTT
>TRBV6-5|NA|TRBJ1-4
CASSYSRGDKLFF
TGTGCCAGCAGTTACTCACGCGGAGACAAACTGTTTTTT
>TRBV19|NA|TRBJ1-1
CASSTRSGVAEAFF
TGTGCCAGTAGTACCAGATCAGGGGTGGCTGAAGCTTTCTTT
>TRBV5-6|NA|TRBJ2-7
CASSFGRGTGYEQYF
TGTGCCAGCAGCTTTGGACGGGGAACTGGGTACGAGCAGTACTTC
>TRBV5-4|NA|TRBJ2-3
CASSFPPPYTDTQYF
TGTGCCAGCAGCTTCCCCCCACCCTACACAGATACGCAGTATTTT
>TRBV5-8|TRBD1|TRBJ1-4
CASSNGQGMGLFF
TGTGCCAGCAGTAACGGACAGGGAATGGGGCTGTTTTTT
>TRBV28|TRBD1|TRBJ2-7
CASRYKPGQGTYEQYF
TGTGCCAGCAGATACAAACCTGGACAGGGGACTTACGAGCAGTACTTC
>TRBV6-1|NA|TRBJ1-2
CASSDVSTGYGYTF
TGTGCCAGCAGTGACGTCTCGACAGGCTATGGCTACACCTTC
>TRBV4-1|TRBD1|TRBJ2-4
CASSLRDRERGNIQYF
TGCGCCAGCAGCCTAAGAGACAGGGAGAGGGGAAACATTCAGTACTTC
>TRBV4-2|NA|TRBJ1-1
CASSQVRVRGNTEAFF
TGTGCCAGCAGCCAAGTAAGGGTAAGGGGGAACACTGAAGCTTTCTTT
>TRBV18|NA|TRBJ2-6
CASSPDNQSSGANVLTF
TGTGCCAGCTCACCAGACAACCAAAGCTCTGGGGCCAACGTCCTGACTTTC
>TRBV6-6|NA|TRBJ2-7
CASSSTPSGGYEQYF
TGTGCCAGCAGTTCCACTCCTTCAGGGGGGTACGAGCAGTACTTC
>TRBV6-1|NA|TRBJ1-1
CASAGVIEAFF
TGTGCCAGCGCAGGGGTTATTGAAGCTTTCTTT
>TRBV27|NA|TRBJ1-6
CASSLRLVGRNSPLHF
TGTGCCAGCAGTTTACGGCTCGTGGGGCGTAATTCACCCCTCCACTTT
>TRBV5-4|NA|TRBJ1-2
CASRPYRSGWDGYTF
TGTGCCAGCAGACCCTACAGGTCGGGCTGGGATGGCTACACCTTC
>TRBV7-2|NA|TRBJ2-1
CATSQDRNNEQFF
TGTGCCACCTCTCAGGACAGAAACAATGAGCAGTTCTTC
>TRBV7-2|NA|TRBJ2-5
CASSPGGVRKTQYF
TGTGCCAGCAGCCCCGGAGGGGTTCGAAAGACCCAGTACTTC
>TRBV5-1|NA|TRBJ2-6
CASSLGQDLSGANVLTF
TGCGCCAGCAGCTTGGGGCAGGATCTATCTGGGGCCAACGTCCTGACTTTC
>TRBV5-1|NA|TRBJ2-1
CASSRRTRGGNNEQFF
TGCGCCAGCAGCCGACGGACCAGAGGAGGGAACAATGAGCAGTTCTTC
>TRBV11-2|TRBD2|TRBJ2-3
CASSRSGTISDTQYF
TGTGCCAGCAGCCGAAGCGGGACTATCTCGGATACGCAGTATTTT
>TRBV28|TRBD1|TRBJ1-2
CASSETGGRRGYTF
TGTGCCAGCAGTGAGACAGGGGGCCGTAGGGGCTACACCTTC
>TRBV27|TRBD1|TRBJ1-2
CASSRQGMGYGYTF
TGTGCCAGCAGTCGACAGGGCATGGGCTATGGCTACACCTTC
>TRBV20-1|NA|TRBJ2-1
CGSGRWNEQFF
TGCGGTAGCGGACGATGGAATGAGCAGTTCTTC
>TRBV6-4|TRBD2|TRBJ2-3
CASSVAGAGTDTQYF
TGTGCCAGCAGTGTAGCGGGGGCGGGCACAGATACGCAGTATTTT
>TRBV10-2|NA|TRBJ1-2
CASKLATGYGYTF
TGCGCCAGCAAACTCGCTACAGGGTATGGCTACACCTTC
>TRBV2|NA|TRBJ2-5
CASSEAGLGTQYF
TGTGCCAGCAGTGAAGCCGGGTTGGGGACCCAGTACTTC
>TRBV4-3|NA|TRBJ1-3
CASSRDIAGNTIYF
TGCGCCAGCAGCCGGGACATTGCTGGAAACACCATATATTTT
>TRBV6-1|NA|TRBJ2-5
CASSATGGEQYF
TGTGCCAGCAGTGCCACAGGGGGGGAGCAGTACTTC
>TRBV2|NA|TRBJ1-1
CASRPGGNLGYTEAFF
TGTGCCAGCAGGCCGGGGGGGAATCTGGGGTACACTGAAGCTTTCTTT
>TRBV27|NA|TRBJ2-7
CASRPREEYEQYF
TGTGCCAGCAGACCCAGGGAGGAGTACGAGCAGTACTTC
>TRBV6-5|NA|TRBJ2-7
CASSYSGGLHEQYF
TGTGCCAGCAGTTACTCCGGGGGTCTCCACGAGCAGTACTTC
>TRBV2|NA|TRBJ1-2
CASSEWGAGYTF
TGTGCCAGCAGTGAGTGGGGCGCTGGCTACACCTTC
>TRBV2|TRBD2|TRBJ2-1
CASSGGAINEQFF
TGTGCCAGCAGCGGGGGGGCAATCAATGAGCAGTTCTTC
>TRBV10-3|TRBD1|TRBJ1-2
CAISDDRGSLNYGYTF
TGTGCCATCAGTGATGACAGGGGATCGCTTAACTATGGCTACACCTTC
>TRBV25-1|TRBD1|TRBJ1-3
CASSEQGAVGNTIYF
TGTGCCAGCAGTGAACAGGGGGCAGTTGGAAACACCATATATTTT
>TRBV19|TRBD1|TRBJ1-2
CASRPQGNDGYTF
TGTGCCAGTAGGCCACAGGGGAACGATGGCTACACCTTC
>TRBV5-6|TRBD2|TRBJ2-1
CASSLGETSGNLYNEQFF
TGTGCCAGCAGCCTGGGGGAGACTAGCGGGAACCTGTACAATGAGCAGTTCTTC
>TRBV4-2|TRBD2|TRBJ2-7
CASSQDAASGGFEQYF
TGTGCCAGCAGCCAAGATGCCGCTAGCGGGGGTTTCGAGCAGTACTTC
>TRBV19|TRBD1|TRBJ1-2
CASSNDRAHSSYTF
TGTGCCAGTAGCAACGACAGGGCCCACAGCAGCTACACCTTC
>TRBV19|NA|TRBJ1-6
CAGGYNSPLHF
TGTGCCGGGGGGTATAATTCACCCCTCCACTTT
>TRBV5-4|NA|TRBJ1-2
CASSFQGANYGYTF
TGTGCCAGCAGCTTTCAAGGGGCCAACTATGGCTACACCTTC
>TRBV9|NA|TRBJ2-3
CASSVGGTTDTQYF
TGTGCCAGCAGCGTAGGAGGGACTACAGATACGCAGTATTTT
>TRBV5-1|NA|TRBJ2-5
CASLGPGETQYF
TGCGCCTCTCTTGGGCCAGGCGAGACCCAGTACTTC
>TRBV30|TRBD1|TRBJ1-1
CAWRRQGDTEAFF
TGTGCCTGGAGAAGACAGGGGGACACTGAAGCTTTCTTT
>TRBV18|TRBD2|TRBJ2-2
CASSPRAGTSASNTGELFF
TGTGCCAGCTCACCGAGAGCCGGGACTAGCGCCTCGAACACCGGGGAGCTGTTTTTT
>TRBV7-2|NA|TRBJ2-1
CASSLEWNSYNEQFF
TGTGCCAGCAGCTTAGAGTGGAACAGCTACAATGAGCAGTTCTTC
>TRBV7-2|TRBD2|TRBJ2-3
CASGIRSSGGIDTQYF
TGTGCCAGCGGCATCCGGTCTAGCGGGGGGATTGATACGCAGTATTTT
>TRBV30|TRBD2|TRBJ2-1
CAWGGSGGLSSYNEQFF
TGTGCCTGGGGGGGTAGCGGGGGTCTGAGCTCCTACAATGAGCAGTTCTTC